These 22 T cell receptor beta chains were all obtained from the same sample, sequenced in a study of T-cell reconstitution after alpha-beta-depleted transplantation in children. The TCRbeta library incorporated unique molecular identifiers. From the PCR reads, TCRdb called clonotypes with MiXCR, one entry per CDR3 protein. The sample yields around 400,000 distinct CDR3 sequences, approximately 10% seen once. Sequences were derived from PBMCs from the stem cell graft donor, sampled from the stem cell graft. These receptors were collected from a human donor who donated a stem cell graft to a child with acute myeloid leukemia.

The gene calls are TRBV5-1 and TRBJ2-7; 7 positions match TRBD2. The CDR3 spans 15 residues. CDR1 is SGHRS, CDR2 YFSETQ, per germline. The J segment lost 6 bases and the V segment lost 2 bases, leaving 11 bases of the junction unmatched. Here the CDR3 DNA reads TGCGCCAGCAGCTTAATCGGGACTACCCCCCGCGAGCAGTACTTC. Translating it yields CASSLIGTTPREQYF.

The rearrangement links TRBV10-3 to TRBJ2-5; 11 bases are a match to TRBD2. CDR3 length equals 13 residues. The V gene end was trimmed by 8 bases and the J gene end by 4 bases; junction bases not matched to a gene: 3. The germline V gene encodes CDR1 ENHRY and CDR2 SYGVKD. CDR3 residues: CAIAGTSGETQYF. The CDR3 DNA is TGTGCCATCGCCGGGACTAGCGGAGAGACCCAGTACTTC.

The chain links TRBV13 to TRBJ1-3; no clear D gene. Trimming removed 0 bases from V and 4 bases from J, with 10 bases in between. The CDR3 covers 15 residues. CDR1 is PRHDT, CDR2 FYEKMQ, per germline (reference sequence). In nucleotides, the CDR3 is TGTGCCAGCAGCTTAGGCTGGACTCCCGGAAACACCATATATTTT. Amino acid sequence: CASSLGWTPGNTIYF.

This clonotype was detected ten times or more. The chain uses TRBV11-1 and TRBJ2-1; the D is unclear. The germline gives CDR1 SGHAT, CDR2 FQDESV (reference sequence). Trimming removed 4 bases at V and 3 bases at J, with 4 bases between. The CDR3 is 12 residues long. The DNA for the CDR3 is TGTGCCAGCAGCTATAACTACAATGAGCAGTTCTTC. Amino acids: CASSYNYNEQFF. Full variable domain (rest looked up from reference TRBV11-1 and TRBJ2-1): EAEVAQSPRYKITEKSQAVAFWCDPISGHATLYWYRQILGQGPELLVQFQDESVVDDSQLPKDRFSAERLKGVDSTLKIQPAELGDSAMYLCASSYNYNEQFFGPGTRLTVL.

The chain carries TRBV7-6 and TRBJ2-5; D is perhaps TRBD1 (5 bases). Trimming stripped 6 bases from V and 6 bases from J, with 17 bases between. Germline CDR1 is SGHVS and CDR2 is FNYEAQ. The CDR3 spans 14 residues. DNA for the CDR3: TGTGCCAGCAGTAGACCAAGGGGCGCGAAGACCCAGTACTTC. This translates into CASSRPRGAKTQYF.

This clonotype was picked up many times. The chain is built from TRBV20-1 and TRBJ2-3; TRBD2 might be the D (5 bases). This CDR3 contains 14 residues. Deletions cut 7 bases from V and 0 bases from J, with 14 bases between. The germline V gene encodes CDR1 DFQATT and CDR2 SNEGSKA (reference sequence). The CDR3 DNA follows: TGCAGTGGCGTGAAGGGCGGGAGCACAGATACGCAGTATTTT. The encoded protein is CSGVKGGSTDTQYF.

This clonotype has just a few counts. V usage is TRBV29-1 and J usage is TRBJ1-4; 10 bases match TRBD1. V trimming: 5 bases; J trimming: 7 bases; junction bases outside the gene matches: 4. In germline, CDR1 is SQVTM, CDR2 ANQGSEA. The CDR3 totals 13 residues. The CDR3 region is CSVWTGGSEKLFF. The CDR3 coding sequence is TGCAGCGTTTGGACAGGGGGAAGTGAAAAACTGTTTTTT.

The table lists this clonotype with many counts. The V and J genes are TRBV6-1 and TRBJ1-5; unclear D gene. Germline V gene lookup returns CDR1 MNHNS and CDR2 SASEGT. V was shortened by 4 bases and J by 2 bases, with 9 bases between the two germline ends. This CDR3 contains 14 residues. CDR3 residues: CASSGGPRNQPQHF. CDR3 DNA sequence: TGTGCCAGCAGTGGAGGGCCCCGCAATCAGCCCCAGCATTTT.

The chain recombines TRBV20-1 with TRBJ2-5; 8 nucleotides align to TRBD2. Germline CDR1 and CDR2: DFQATT and SNEGSKA (reference sequence). The length of the CDR3 is 13 residues. The V segment lost 1 base and the J segment 4 bases; nucleotides outside the gene matches: 2. This chain's CDR3 is CSARAAGVETQYF. The CDR3 region has the DNA TGCAGTGCTAGAGCAGCGGGGGTAGAGACCCAGTACTTC.

This clonotype was counted many times. The chain uses TRBV3-1 and TRBJ1-1; D gene uncertain. The germline gives CDR1 LGHDT, CDR2 YNNKEL (reference sequence). This CDR3 has 16 amino acids. Between the trimmed V and J ends, which lost 2 bases and 5 bases, there was a span of 18 bases. The CDR3 DNA reads TGTGCCAGCAGCCAACTACTAGACCGACCGTGGACTGAAGCTTTCTTT. Protein product: CASSQLLDRPWTEAFF.

In the case of this clonotype: A much larger clone is a single base away; this may be a read error. The chain recombines TRBV12-3 or TRBV12-4 with TRBJ2-5, with D unresolved. The CDR3 runs to 13 residues. DNA for the CDR3: TGTGGCAGCAGTTTTTTCTCTGAGAAGACCCAGTACTTC. Amino acid sequence: CGSSFFSEKTQYF.

This clonotype has just a few counts. The chain has TRBV5-6 and TRBJ2-2; D could derive from TRBD1 or TRBD2 (5 bases each). The CDR3 has 15 residues. In germline, CDR1 is SGHDT, CDR2 YYEEEE. Trimming took 0 bases from V and 6 from J, leaving 12 bases between them. CDR3 nucleotides: TGTGCCAGCAGCTTGGTGACAGCGGACTCCGGGGAGCTGTTTTTT. Its translation: CASSLVTADSGELFF.

This clonotype was picked up a small number of times. The chain combines TRBV6-1 with TRBJ1-2; 8 bases line up with TRBD1. Germline assignment: CDR1 MNHNS and CDR2 SASEGT. With V trimmed by 6 bases and J by 0 bases, 6 bases remained unmatched. This CDR3 is 15 amino acids long. CDR3 protein: CASSQGQGANYGYTF. The CDR3 DNA follows: TGTGCCAGCAGCCAAGGACAGGGAGCTAACTATGGCTACACCTTC.

The rearrangement links TRBV5-8 to TRBJ2-7; D is possibly TRBD1 (6 bases). Per germline, CDR1 SGHTS and CDR2 YDEGEE. The CDR3 has 14 amino acids. Trimming took off 1 base at V and 3 bases at J, with 11 bases between the two ends. The CDR3: CASSLNSGVYEQYV. The CDR3 region has the DNA TGTGCCAGCAGCTTGAACTCAGGGGTCTACGAGCAGTACGTC.

Only a few counts were recorded for this clonotype. The chain employs TRBV20-1 and TRBJ2-4, with D possibly called TRBD1 or TRBD2 (5 bases each). V was pared by 6 bases and J by 3 bases, with 18 bases between. Looked up from germline, CDR1 is DFQATT and CDR2 is SNEGSKA (reference sequence). CDR3 length: 15 residues. The CDR3 here is CSATAEGRVKNIQYF. In DNA form, the CDR3 reads TGCAGTGCAACGGCCGAGGGGAGAGTCAAAAACATTCAGTACTTC.

This chain joins TRBV20-1 and TRBJ2-6, with D unresolved. Looked up from germline, CDR1 is DFQATT and CDR2 is SNEGSKA (reference sequence). V was cut by 4 bases and J by 0 bases, with 10 bases left in between. CDR3 size: 15 residues. The CDR3 is CSAIEWGSGANVLTF. The CDR3 DNA reads TGCAGTGCTATTGAATGGGGCTCTGGGGCCAACGTCCTGACTTTC.

This sequence joins TRBV27 and TRBJ1-5; TRBD1 matches at 9 bases. Trimming at V came to 5 bases and at J to 3 bases, leaving 8 bases not matched to a gene. The length of the CDR3 is 16 residues. Per the germline V gene, CDR1 is MNHEY and CDR2 is SMNVEV (reference sequence). CDR3 sequence: CASSPWGQGYNQPQHF. The CDR3 nucleotides are TGTGCCAGCAGTCCGTGGGGACAGGGATACAATCAGCCCCAGCATTTT.

This clonotype has just a few counts. The chain carries TRBV5-5 and TRBJ2-5, with TRBD2 matching over 9 bases. The CDR3 has 16 amino acids. The germline V gene encodes CDR1 SGHKS and CDR2 YYEKEE (reference sequence). After removal of 1 base from V and 4 bases from J, the junction contained 8 bases not matched to a gene. The CDR3 protein is CASSLFSGGPGETQYF. The CDR3, as DNA: TGTGCCAGCAGCTTGTTCAGCGGGGGGCCCGGAGAGACCCAGTACTTC.

The DNA for the CDR3 is TGTGCCAGCAGCCCAACCCCGACTAACTTTCGCACAGATACGCAGTATTTT. Translation: CASSPTPTNFRTDTQYF. This chain uses TRBV7-2 with TRBJ2-3, with D possibly matching TRBD2 (5 bases). There are 17 residues in the CDR3. Between the trimmed V and J ends, which lost 5 bases and 1 base, there was a span of 19 bases. The germline CDR1 and CDR2 sequences are SGHTA and FQGNSA.

This clonotype was seen ten or more times. The chain couples TRBV29-1 to TRBJ2-7; D uncertain. Per germline, CDR1 SQVTM and CDR2 ANQGSEA. Trimming removed 3 bases from V and 2 bases from J, with 11 bases in between. CDR3 length: 13 residues. In nucleotides, the CDR3 is TGCAGCGTTGAGGCCCCTAATACCTACGAGCAGTACTTC. The encoded protein is CSVEAPNTYEQYF.

The chain links TRBV12-3 or TRBV12-4 to TRBJ2-5; a possible D gene is TRBD2 (6 bases). The CDR3 length is 14 residues. V was shortened by 6 bases and J by 5 bases, with 16 bases between the two germline ends. For the CDR3, the DNA is TGTGCCAGCAGCTCGAGGGACTCAGATGAGACCCAGTACTTC. Protein: CASSSRDSDETQYF.

The chain links TRBV27 to TRBJ1-5; 9 bases align to TRBD1. The CDR3 has 13 residues. V was pared by 10 bases and J by 7 bases, with 8 bases of the junction left unmatched. Germline CDR1 and CDR2: MNHEY and SMNVEV (reference sequence). CDR3 sequence (DNA): TGTGCCACCGGGACAGGGTTTGGCCAGCCCCAGCATTTT. Translated: CATGTGFGQPQHF.